This T cell receptor beta chain appears in the sequencing data of a study of early T cells in non-severe SARS-CoV-2 infection. TCRdb called the 5' RACE reads again in MiXCR, with one record for every CDR3 protein. The sample holds some 50,000 distinct CDR3 sequences, about 10% seen once. The table lists this clonotype with many counts. CDR1 is SGHAT and CDR2 is FQNNGV in the germline V gene. This CDR3 is built from 16 residues. Trimming cost V 4 bases and J 9 bases; bases outside gene matches: 12. What was sequenced was whole blood. This TCR was sampled from an adult who was a healthcare worker with PCR-confirmed SARS-CoV-2 infection or an uninfected control (not recorded which). The gene calls are TRBV11-2 and TRBJ1-6, with 7 positions matching TRBD1. In DNA form, the CDR3 reads TGTGCCAGCAGCTCTCCGGACAGGCGGTTGGGTTCACCCCTCCACTTT. It yields the protein CASSSPDRRLGSPLHF.